This TCR beta chain came from a study of cytomegalovirus exposure and HLA in healthy donors. Across the whole study: A prior study identified just under 120 million unique TCR beta sequences from roughly 170 million T cells.

This PCR relied on a set of 60 Vbeta primers and 13 Jbeta primers. Profiling relied on immunoSEQ multiplex PCR, and the TCRdb table lists in-frame clones only, not all of them. The sample yields some 59,000 clones, more than 70% seen once. Looked up from germline, CDR1 is WNHNN and CDR2 is SYGVQD (reference sequence). This CDR3 contains 13 residues. Germline trimming cut 5 bases from V and 5 bases from J; bases unmatched to any gene: 3. This clone was found a few times. The sequenced sample consisted of PBMCs. The sequence was collected from a woman between 18 and 29 years old in good health and CMV-seronegative. The J gene is TRBJ2-1, the V gene TRBV10-1; 7 positions agree with TRBD1. This chain's CDR3 is CASSSGQNNEQFF. The CDR3 nucleotides read TGCGCCAGCAGTTCGGGACAGAACAATGAGCAGTTCTTC.